A single sample gave rise to the 8 T cell receptor beta chains below, sequenced in a study of blood T cell repertoires in COVID-19. Generated by immunoSEQ multiplex PCR, the TCRdb table keeps only in-frame clones and is missing some. The sample has approximately 97,000 clones, 90% seen once. Sequenced input: peripheral blood. These receptors were obtained from a man in his 60s with acute or convalescent COVID-19.

This clone was recorded once. V usage is TRBV19 and J usage is TRBJ1-5; a weak D match, TRBD1 (5 bases). Germline loops: CDR1 LNHDA, CDR2 SQIVND (reference sequence). Trimming cost V 4 bases and J 6 bases, with 16 bases left between them. The CDR3 has 15 residues. The CDR3 DNA reads TGTGCCAGTAGTAACTTAGGGCAGGGAGGTCAGCCCCAGCATTTT. As protein: CASSNLGQGGQPQHF.

The chain recombines TRBV29-1 with TRBJ2-5; tentatively, D is TRBD1 (6 bases). The CDR3 extends over 12 amino acids. Germline V gives CDR1 SQVTM, CDR2 ANQGSEA. Trimming removed 6 bases at V and 3 bases at J, with 11 bases between. The DNA for the CDR3 is TGCAGCGTGTTACAGGGAGAAGAGACCCAGTACTTC. This sequence encodes CSVLQGEETQYF.

Only a few counts were recorded for this clone. The chain uses TRBV5-4 and TRBJ2-6; D call uncertain. The length of the CDR3 is 16 residues. CDR1 SGHNT and CDR2 YYREEE come from the germline V gene (reference sequence). The germline V and J ends were trimmed by 1 base and 0 bases, with 8 bases remaining between them. CDR3 in amino acids: CASSLSAASGANVLTF. The CDR3 nucleotides read TGTGCCAGCAGCTTGTCCGCGGCCTCTGGGGCCAACGTCCTGACTTTC.

The chain combines TRBV3-1 (or the pseudogene TRBV3-2) with TRBJ1-2; TRBD1 aligns across 9 bases. CDR3 length: 15 residues. Germline V CDR1 and CDR2: LGHDT, YNNKEL (reference sequence). Trimming cost V 1 base and J 2 bases; bases outside gene matches: 2. Here the CDR3 reads CASSQAGTGNYGYTF. CDR3 nucleotide sequence: TGTGCCAGCAGCCAAGCCGGGACAGGGAACTATGGCTACACCTTC.

This chain connects TRBV7-2 to TRBJ2-5; 9 bases are shared with TRBD2. This CDR3 comprises 18 residues. The junction had 12 bases not matched to a gene; V was cut back by 2 bases and J by 2 bases. CDR1 SGHTA and CDR2 FQGNSA come from the germline V gene. The CDR3 DNA is TGTGCCAGCAGCTTAAACCCACGAGTAGCGGGGGCTCAAGAGACCCAGTACTTC. This encodes CASSLNPRVAGAQETQYF.

The chain links TRBV5-4 to TRBJ1-1, with 9 nucleotides matching TRBD1. The ends lost 4 bases at V and 4 bases at J; junction bases unmatched: 8. Germline CDR1 SGHNT, CDR2 YYREEE (reference sequence). The CDR3 consists of 15 residues. CDR3 residues: CASSGQGPSGTEAFF. The CDR3 bases are TGTGCCAGCAGCGGACAGGGGCCCTCGGGCACTGAAGCTTTCTTT.

V is TRBV6-5 and J is TRBJ1-4; the D gene is possibly TRBD1 (5 bases). Trimming stripped 2 bases from V and 5 bases from J, with 9 bases between. Germline lookup yields CDR1 MNHEY and CDR2 SVGAGI. CDR3 size: 14 residues. Here the CDR3 DNA reads TGTGCCAGCAGTTACGACACAGGCAATGAAAAACTGTTTTTT. Translated: CASSYDTGNEKLFF.

The chain links TRBV30 to TRBJ1-3, with D uncertain. V lost 4 bases to trimming and J lost 4 bases, with 5 bases between them. This CDR3 is built from 11 residues. Germline V lookup: CDR1 GTSNPN, CDR2 SVGIG (reference sequence). CDR3 protein: CAWNQGNTIYF. CDR3 DNA: TGTGCCTGGAATCAGGGAAACACCATATATTTT. Complete variable domain (other parts from reference TRBV30 and TRBJ1-3): SQTIHQWPATLVQPVGSPLSLECTVEGTSNPNLYWYRQAAGRGLQLLFYSVGIGQISSEVPQNLSASRPQDRQFILSSKKLLLSDSGFYLCAWNQGNTIYFGEGSWLTVV.